These 19 T cell receptor beta chains were all obtained from the same sample, sequenced in a study of T cell responses to AZD1222 COVID-19 vaccine. Produced via immunoSEQ multiplex PCR; TCRdb's table is partial and in-frame only. The table has 90,000 to 95,000 clones, roughly 90% seen once. The sequences come from peripheral blood, collected on day 0 of AZD1222 vaccination. All receptors come from an adult in good health.

The chain joins TRBV3-1 (or the pseudogene TRBV3-2) to TRBJ2-7; D remains unclear. Germline V lookup: CDR1 LGHDT, CDR2 YNNKEL (reference sequence). V lost 2 bases and J 5 bases, leaving 16 bases between the germline ends. This CDR3 has 15 residues. DNA for the CDR3: TGTGCCAGCAGCCAATCGAAACCCGGAGCCCACGAGCAGTACTTC. Translated, it gives CASSQSKPGAHEQYF.

This chain joins TRBV2 and TRBJ1-3; no firm D call. The germline CDR1 and CDR2 sequences are SNHLY and FYNNEI. This CDR3 is 12 amino acids long. Trimming stripped 6 bases from V and 1 base from J, with 4 bases between. CDR3 sequence: CASRISGNTIYF. CDR3 sequence (DNA): TGTGCCAGCAGAATTTCTGGAAACACCATATATTTT.

V is TRBV25-1 and J is TRBJ2-3; 9 nucleotides align to TRBD1. This CDR3 spans 13 amino acids. The germline V gene encodes CDR1 MGHDK and CDR2 SYGVNS. The trim removed 4 bases at V and 9 bases at J, leaving 5 bases unmatched. The CDR3 DNA sequence: TGTGCCAGCAGTGGTCGACAGGGGGGAACGCAGTATTTT. Its translation is CASSGRQGGTQYF.

DNA of the CDR3: TGTGCCAGCAGTGAAAGGGTCCGAAATCAGCCCCAGCATTTT. It codes for CASSERVRNQPQHF. This sequence joins TRBV6-1 and TRBJ1-5, with no clear D. The CDR3 covers 14 residues. The germline V gene encodes CDR1 MNHNS and CDR2 SASEGT. The V gene lost 2 bases and the J gene lost 4 bases, with 9 bases spanning the gap.

This chain links TRBV18 with TRBJ1-3; D remains unclear. This CDR3 has 11 amino acids. Trimming took 2 bases from V and 11 from J, leaving 7 bases between them. Germline CDR1 and CDR2: KGHSH and LQKENI. Here the CDR3 reads CASSPSSAIYF. The CDR3 region has the DNA TGTGCCAGCTCACCAAGTTCCGCCATATATTTT.

The chain is built from TRBV6-2 or TRBV6-3 and TRBJ1-5; D ambiguous. The CDR3 is 17 amino acids. V lost 6 bases and J lost 0, with 18 bases in between. Germline-derived CDR1 and CDR2 are MNHEY and SVGEGT. The CDR3 sequence is CASSKGGRTHSNQPQHF. For the CDR3, the DNA is TGTGCCAGCAGCAAAGGCGGGCGGACTCATAGCAATCAGCCCCAGCATTTT.

J is TRBJ2-7 and V is TRBV28; D perhaps matches TRBD1 (5 bases). V lost 2 bases and J 2 bases, leaving 10 bases between the germline ends. The CDR3 is 14 amino acids. Germline V gene data show CDR1 as MDHEN and CDR2 as SYDVKM. CDR3 sequence reads: CASSLRPGTYEQYF. The CDR3 DNA reads as TGTGCCAGCAGTTTACGGCCAGGGACCTACGAGCAGTACTTC.

This chain links TRBV6-5 with TRBJ1-5; 7 bases agree with TRBD1. This CDR3 spans 14 amino acids. The ends lost 5 bases at V and 5 bases at J; junction bases unmatched: 6. In germline, CDR1 is MNHEY, CDR2 SVGAGI. DNA for the CDR3: TGTGCCAGCAGTAACCGGGACAGTCATCAGCCCCAGCATTTT. Its protein product is CASSNRDSHQPQHF.

The V gene is TRBV9, the J gene TRBJ2-5; TRBD1 is a possible D gene (5 bases). This CDR3 spans 15 amino acids. The V end lost 0 bases, the J end lost 1 base, and 10 bases lay between the germline ends. Germline assignment: CDR1 SGDLS and CDR2 YYNGEE. CDR3 in DNA: TGTGCCAGCAGCGTAGCCTGGGGCCTCCAAGAGACCCAGTACTTC. Residues: CASSVAWGLQETQYF.

The chain joins TRBV2 to TRBJ2-2, with D hard to call. The CDR3 contains 14 residues. Germline V CDR1 and CDR2: SNHLY, FYNNEI. V was cut by 7 bases and J by 2 bases, with 11 bases left in between. Here the CDR3 DNA reads TGTGCCAGCACCGAGTGGAGTAACACCGGGGAGCTGTTTTTT. This gives the protein CASTEWSNTGELFF.

The sample holds a few counts of this clone. This rearrangement joins TRBV16 to TRBJ1-2; 7 bases are a match to TRBD1. The germline V gene encodes CDR1 KGHSY and CDR2 FQNENV. This CDR3 contains 14 residues. The V gene end was trimmed by 3 bases and the J gene end by 4 bases; junction bases not matched to a gene: 5. The CDR3 coding sequence is TGTGCCAGCAGCCACATGGACAGGCCCTATGGCTACACCTTC. Encoded protein: CASSHMDRPYGYTF.

The V gene is TRBV5-6, the J gene TRBJ1-1, with D unclear. The CDR3 spans 14 residues. Trimming took off 0 bases at V and 1 base at J, with 7 bases between the two ends. Germline V lookup: CDR1 SGHDT, CDR2 YYEEEE. The CDR3 sequence: CASSLGMGNTEAFF. Written as DNA, the CDR3 is TGTGCCAGCAGCTTGGGAATGGGGAACACTGAAGCTTTCTTT. The full variable domain, rest sourced from reference TRBV5-6 and TRBJ1-1, is DAGVTQSPTHLIKTRGQQVTLRCSPKSGHDTVSWYQQALGQGPQFIFQYYEEEERQRGNFPDRFSGHQFPNYSSELNVNALLLGDSALYLCASSLGMGNTEAFFGQGTRLTVV.

J is TRBJ1-5 and V is TRBV4-3, with D possibly matching TRBD1 (6 bases). This CDR3 is 15 amino acids long. In germline, CDR1 is LGHNA, CDR2 YSLEER. V was trimmed by 0 bases and J by 7 bases, leaving 13 bases between them. CDR3: CASSQDGGGSQPQHF. The CDR3 region has the DNA TGCGCCAGCAGCCAAGATGGAGGGGGGAGCCAGCCCCAGCATTTT.

The chain recombines TRBV5-1 with TRBJ1-2, with 9 bases fitting TRBD1. CDR3 length: 15 amino acids. Germline V gene sequence: CDR1 SGHRS, CDR2 YFSETQ. Trimming took 1 base from V and 4 from J; bases not matched to a gene: 5. The CDR3 spells CASSLLPTGGYGYTF. CDR3 DNA sequence: TGCGCCAGCAGCTTGCTTCCGACAGGGGGCTATGGCTACACCTTC.

V and J are TRBV19 and TRBJ2-7; tentatively, D is TRBD2 (5 bases). The CDR3 covers 11 residues. Germline CDR1 reads LNHDA; CDR2 reads SQIVND (reference sequence). Trimming pared 6 bases from V and 6 bases from J, leaving 9 bases between. CDR3 in DNA: TGTGCCAGTAGAACCGCGGGCGAGCAGTACTTC. Translating it yields CASRTAGEQYF.

CDR3: CASSYSTSGVHNEQFF. Here the CDR3 DNA reads TGTGCCAGCAGTTACTCGACGTCGGGGGTCCACAATGAGCAGTTCTTC. The V call is TRBV6-2 or TRBV6-3, the J call TRBJ2-1; tentatively, D is TRBD2 (6 bases). Germline V gene lookup returns CDR1 MNHEY and CDR2 SVGEGT. This CDR3 is 16 amino acids long. V lost 0 bases and J lost 5, with 14 bases in between.

The rearrangement joins TRBV9 to TRBJ1-4, with D tentatively TRBD1 (5 bases). CDR3 length equals 16 residues. Trimming left V 0 bases short and J 0 bases short, with 9 bases between. Per germline, CDR1 SGDLS and CDR2 YYNGEE. The DNA of the CDR3 is TGTGCCAGCAGCGTAGCAACAGGTGCAACTAATGAAAAACTGTTTTTT. Translating gives CASSVATGATNEKLFF.

The V call is TRBV9, the J call TRBJ1-1; tentatively, D is TRBD1 (6 bases). Germline CDR1 SGDLS, CDR2 YYNGEE. V gave up 0 bases and J gave up 4 bases, with 13 bases separating them. The CDR3 sequence is 15 residues long. DNA for the CDR3: TGTGCCAGCAGCGTAGGGCGGTTGGGGGCCACTGAAGCTTTCTTT. Amino acid sequence: CASSVGRLGATEAFF.

The chain combines TRBV9 with TRBJ1-6, with D hard to call. This CDR3 has 14 amino acids. With 0 bases removed from V and 5 bases from J, the gap between germline ends came to 6 bases. In germline, CDR1 is SGDLS, CDR2 YYNGEE. The CDR3 DNA is TGTGCCAGCAGCGTAGTGGCAGATAATTCACCCCTCCACTTT. Amino acid sequence: CASSVVADNSPLHF.